Shown below are 11 T cell receptor beta chains from a single sample sequenced in a study of shared clonotypes between healthy human individuals. CD45RO negativity and positive selection for CCR7 defined naive CD8 cells, a population that excluded terminally differentiated effector memory CD45RA+ cells. Data came from immunoSEQ multiplex PCR; TCRdb stores just in-frame clones and leaves some out. Among approximately 600,000 clones listed, 90% to 95% were seen once. Sample: naive CD8+ T cells sorted from blood. The origin of the receptors is a woman aged 30 to 39 in good health.

This chain links TRBV19 with TRBJ2-1; D remains ambiguous. CDR1 and CDR2 (germline): LNHDA, SQIVND (reference sequence). Between the trimmed V and J ends, which lost 5 bases and 1 base, there was a span of 12 bases. The CDR3 sequence is 15 residues long. CDR3 sequence (DNA): TGTGCCAGTAGTTTGGACGGCGTATCCTACAATGAGCAGTTCTTC. This sequence encodes CASSLDGVSYNEQFF.

The DNA of the CDR3 is TGTGCCAGCAGTCCCTTCACTTCCTTCCGCTATGGCTACACCTTC. As protein: CASSPFTSFRYGYTF. The chain is built from TRBV25-1 and TRBJ1-2; D unresolved. This CDR3 has 15 residues. Per the germline V gene, CDR1 is MGHDK and CDR2 is SYGVNS. Trimming stripped 5 bases from V and 4 bases from J, with 17 bases between.

This chain links TRBV2 with TRBJ2-1; 7 positions agree with TRBD2. This CDR3 contains 16 residues. J gave up 4 bases and V 3 bases, and 9 bases lay outside the gene matches. CDR1 SNHLY and CDR2 FYNNEI come from the germline V gene. In DNA form, the CDR3 reads TGTGCCAGCAGTGAGACGCTAGCGGATAAATACAATGAGCAGTTCTTC. This codes for CASSETLADKYNEQFF.

The genes are TRBV6-6 and TRBJ1-5; 9 bases line up with TRBD1. Per the germline V gene, CDR1 is MNHNY and CDR2 is SVGAGI (reference sequence). The CDR3 is made up of 15 amino acids. The V and J ends lost 7 bases and 6 bases, in that order; junction bases with no gene match: 10. The CDR3 is CASTNRQGETQPQHF. CDR3 DNA: TGTGCCAGCACCAATAGACAGGGGGAGACTCAGCCCCAGCATTTT.

This chain joins TRBV6-4 and TRBJ1-4; tentative D call: TRBD1 (5 bases). Germline lookup yields CDR1 MRHNA and CDR2 SNTAGT. Between the trimmed V and J ends, which lost 9 bases and 7 bases, there was a span of 12 bases. The CDR3 covers 12 residues. CDR3 in amino acids: CASHGTSEKLFF. For the CDR3, the DNA is TGTGCCAGTCACGGGACTTCTGAAAAACTGTTTTTT.

The rearrangement links TRBV11-2 to TRBJ2-7; TRBD1 or TRBD2 may be the D gene (5 bases each). The V gene lost 5 bases and the J gene lost 4 bases, with 12 bases spanning the gap. The CDR3 consists of 13 residues. The germline CDR1 and CDR2 sequences are SGHAT and FQNNGV. The DNA of the CDR3 is TGTGCCAGCAGCCCAGAGGGGACGTACGAGCAGTACTTC. Amino acids: CASSPEGTYEQYF.

The chain combines TRBV5-4 with TRBJ1-5; D is unclear. The CDR3 consists of 13 residues. Between the trimmed V and J ends, which lost 4 bases and 5 bases, there was a span of 10 bases. Germline V CDR1 and CDR2: SGHNT, YYREEE (reference sequence). The CDR3 region has the DNA TGTGCCAGCAGCGAGGACTTAGATCAGCCCCAGCATTTT. Residues: CASSEDLDQPQHF.

V and J are TRBV2 and TRBJ1-3, with D maybe TRBD1 (5 bases). Germline CDR1 and CDR2: SNHLY and FYNNEI. Trimming took off 1 base at V and 0 bases at J, with 16 bases between the two ends. The CDR3 consists of 18 residues. CDR3 nucleotide sequence: TGTGCCAGCAGTGAAGATGTCGACAGAACGGACTCTGGAAACACCATATATTTT. Translating gives CASSEDVDRTDSGNTIYF.

V is TRBV27 and J is TRBJ2-1, with D unclear. The germline V gene encodes CDR1 MNHEY and CDR2 SMNVEV (reference sequence). This CDR3 comprises 13 residues. Trimming took 5 bases from V and 0 from J, leaving 5 bases between them. The chain's CDR3 is CASSPFSYNEQFF. CDR3 DNA: TGTGCCAGCAGTCCATTCTCCTACAATGAGCAGTTCTTC.

The chain carries TRBV27 and TRBJ2-7, with D perhaps matching TRBD2 (5 bases). The CDR3 has 14 residues. The V end lost 5 bases, the J end lost 3 bases, and 14 bases lay between the germline ends. CDR1 is MNHEY, CDR2 SMNVEV, per germline (reference sequence). Written as DNA, the CDR3 is TGTGCCAGCAGTCTCCTATCGGGGAACTACGAGCAGTACTTC. Its protein product is CASSLLSGNYEQYF.

V is TRBV19 and J is TRBJ1-3; D remains ambiguous. Germline values: CDR1 LNHDA, CDR2 SQIVND (reference sequence). CDR3 length equals 14 residues. Trimming removed 3 bases from V and 2 bases from J, with 8 bases in between. In DNA form, the CDR3 reads TGTGCCAGTAGTATCGGAAGTCCTGGAAACACCATATATTTT. This gives the protein CASSIGSPGNTIYF.